This T cell receptor (beta chain) was captured by sequencing in a study of OX40 agonist ivuxolimab in advanced cancers. Study information: Treatment of patients was with ivuxolimab, an agonistic anti-OX40 (CD134) antibody.

TCRdb's copy holds only in-frame clones and misses some; the assay was immunoSEQ multiplex PCR. This table holds 35,000 to 45,000 clones, 86% found once. The CDR3 covers 17 residues. V was shortened by 1 base and J by 1 base, with 14 bases between the two germline ends. In germline, CDR1 is SGHVS, CDR2 FNYEAQ. The receptor comes from an adult with an advanced solid tumor such as melanoma, head and neck, liver or kidney cancer. The chain couples TRBV7-6 to TRBJ1-5, with D uncertain. The input for sequencing was CD4+ or CD8+ T cells sorted from blood, taken in a trial of the OX40 agonist ivuxolimab. CDR3 in DNA: TGTGCCAGCAGCTTAGGAGACACACCTGGGAGCAATCAGCCCCAGCATTTT. Translation gives CASSLGDTPGSNQPQHF.